The TCR beta chain described here comes from a study of blood T cell repertoires in COVID-19. V lost 3 bases and J lost 4; bases outside the gene matches: 15. CDR1 and CDR2 from the germline V gene are MNHNS and SASEGT. The CDR3 sequence is 20 residues long. In the original workflow: Amplifying reference gene primers gave estimates of nucleated cell counts. Profiling relied on immunoSEQ multiplex PCR, and the TCRdb table lists in-frame clones only, not all of them. The V and J calls and clone size were taken over from that table, and D and trimming were inferred from the DNA. The repertoire holds around 41,000 clones, with 88% as singletons.

V gene TRBV6-1 combines with J gene TRBJ2-6, with 10 bases lining up with TRBD1. The receptor was derived from a human donor in a cohort sampled during active COVID-19. Source material: peripheral blood. DNA for the CDR3: TGTGCCAGCAGTGACTATAGTTCGTGGACAGGGGGAGCGGGGGCCAACGTCCTGACTTTC. This encodes CASSDYSSWTGGAGANVLTF.